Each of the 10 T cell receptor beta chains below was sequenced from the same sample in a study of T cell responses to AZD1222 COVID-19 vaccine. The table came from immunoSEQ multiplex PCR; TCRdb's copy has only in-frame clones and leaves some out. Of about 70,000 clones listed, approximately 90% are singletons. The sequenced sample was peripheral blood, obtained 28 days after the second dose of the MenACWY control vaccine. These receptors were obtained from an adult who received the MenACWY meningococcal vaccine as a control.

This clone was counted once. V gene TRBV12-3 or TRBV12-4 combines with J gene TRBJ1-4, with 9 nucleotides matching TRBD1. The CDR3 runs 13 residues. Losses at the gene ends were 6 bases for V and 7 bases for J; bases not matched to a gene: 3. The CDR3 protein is CASRQGASEKLFF. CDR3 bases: TGTGCCAGCAGACAGGGGGCGAGTGAAAAACTGTTTTTT.

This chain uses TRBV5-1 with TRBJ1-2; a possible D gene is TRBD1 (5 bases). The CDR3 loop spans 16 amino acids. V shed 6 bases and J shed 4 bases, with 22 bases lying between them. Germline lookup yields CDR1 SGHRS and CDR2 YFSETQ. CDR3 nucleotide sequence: TGCGCCAGCACCCTGGAAAATGGAGGGGATTCCTATGGCTACACCTTC. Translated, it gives CASTLENGGDSYGYTF.

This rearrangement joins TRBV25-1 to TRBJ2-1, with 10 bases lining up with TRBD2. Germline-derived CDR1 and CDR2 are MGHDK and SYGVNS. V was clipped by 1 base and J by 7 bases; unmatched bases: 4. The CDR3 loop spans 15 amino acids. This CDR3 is CASSESASGGNEQFF. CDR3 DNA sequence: TGTGCCAGCAGTGAATCGGCTAGCGGGGGTAATGAGCAGTTCTTC.

The CDR3 region is CASSLLGSLNTGELFF. The CDR3 region has the DNA TGTGCCAGCAGTTTATTGGGCAGCTTGAACACCGGGGAGCTGTTTTTT. The gene calls are TRBV27 and TRBJ2-2; no clear D. Germline values: CDR1 MNHEY, CDR2 SMNVEV (reference sequence). Trimming stripped 1 base from V and 1 base from J, with 10 bases between. This CDR3 comprises 16 residues.

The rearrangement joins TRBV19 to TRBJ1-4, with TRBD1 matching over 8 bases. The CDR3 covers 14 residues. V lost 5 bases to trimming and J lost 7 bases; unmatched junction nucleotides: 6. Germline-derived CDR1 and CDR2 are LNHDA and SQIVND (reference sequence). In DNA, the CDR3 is TGTGCCAGTAGTTCCTGGACAGGGATTGAAAAACTGTTTTTT. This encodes CASSSWTGIEKLFF.

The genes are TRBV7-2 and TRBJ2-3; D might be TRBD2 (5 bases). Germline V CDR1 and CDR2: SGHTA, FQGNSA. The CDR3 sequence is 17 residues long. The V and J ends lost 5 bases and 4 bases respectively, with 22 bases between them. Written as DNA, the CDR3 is TGTGCCAGCAGCACACCCGGGGTATTCGGTCGGGCAGATACGCAGTATTTT. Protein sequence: CASSTPGVFGRADTQYF.

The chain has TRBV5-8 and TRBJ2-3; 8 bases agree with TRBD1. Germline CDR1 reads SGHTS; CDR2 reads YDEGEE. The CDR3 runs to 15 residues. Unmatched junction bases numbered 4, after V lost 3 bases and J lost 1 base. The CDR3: CASSSGQDGTDTQYF. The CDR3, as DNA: TGTGCCAGCAGCTCGGGACAGGACGGCACAGATACGCAGTATTTT.

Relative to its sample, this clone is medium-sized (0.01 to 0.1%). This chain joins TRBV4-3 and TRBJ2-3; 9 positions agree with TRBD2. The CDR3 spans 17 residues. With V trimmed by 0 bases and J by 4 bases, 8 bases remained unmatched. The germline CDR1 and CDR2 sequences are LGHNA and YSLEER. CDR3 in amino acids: CASSQDLERGAADTQYF. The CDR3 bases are TGCGCCAGCAGCCAAGATCTTGAGCGGGGGGCCGCAGATACGCAGTATTTT.

The CDR3 loop is CASSRTGGQETQYF. The CDR3 nucleotides read TGCGCCAGCAGCCGGACGGGGGGTCAAGAGACCCAGTACTTC. This chain joins TRBV5-1 and TRBJ2-5, with TRBD2 matching over 7 bases. V gave up 4 bases and J gave up 2 bases; unmatched junction bases: 5. From germline, CDR1 is SGHRS and CDR2 YFSETQ. This CDR3 is built from 14 residues. The full variable domain, with the rest looked up from reference TRBV5-1 and TRBJ2-5, is KAGVTQTPRYLIKTRGQQVTLSCSPISGHRSVSWYQQTPGQGLQFLFEYFSETQRNKGNFPGRFSGRQFSNSRSEMNVSTLELGDSALYLCASSRTGGQETQYFGPGTRLLVL.

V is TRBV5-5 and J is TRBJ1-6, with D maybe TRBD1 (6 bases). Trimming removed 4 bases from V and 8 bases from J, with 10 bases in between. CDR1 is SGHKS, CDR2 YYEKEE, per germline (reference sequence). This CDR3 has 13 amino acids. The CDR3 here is CASSRGGHSPLHF. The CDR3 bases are TGTGCCAGCAGCCGTGGGGGGCATTCACCCCTCCACTTT.